This T cell receptor (beta chain) appears in the sequencing data of a study of blood T cell repertoires in COVID-19. Study overall: Specimens from acute and convalescent COVID-19 originated in the United States, Italy and Spain. T cells, B-cell-depleted T cells, or PBMCs provided the cDNA or gDNA that served as material.

The protocol was immunoSEQ multiplex PCR, while the TCRdb copy is restricted to in-frame clones and leaves out a portion. Counted here are 300,000 to 350,000 clones, roughly 88% occurring once; the ten biggest clones make up over 4.5%. The age range of participants was about 18 to 90 years, with residence in about two dozen US areas. This clone was counted once. CDR3 length: 12 amino acids. After removal of 10 bases from V and 4 bases from J, the junction contained 2 bases not matched to a gene. Germline loops: CDR1 ENHRY, CDR2 SYGVKD. The specimen was PBMCs or T cells enriched from blood (not recorded which). The receptor was derived from a man aged 25-45 years who had recovered from COVID-19. The chain couples TRBV10-3 to TRBJ1-4; 8 bases agree with TRBD1. In DNA, the CDR3 is TGTGCCACGGGACAGGATAATGAAAAACTGTTTTTT. As protein: CATGQDNEKLFF.